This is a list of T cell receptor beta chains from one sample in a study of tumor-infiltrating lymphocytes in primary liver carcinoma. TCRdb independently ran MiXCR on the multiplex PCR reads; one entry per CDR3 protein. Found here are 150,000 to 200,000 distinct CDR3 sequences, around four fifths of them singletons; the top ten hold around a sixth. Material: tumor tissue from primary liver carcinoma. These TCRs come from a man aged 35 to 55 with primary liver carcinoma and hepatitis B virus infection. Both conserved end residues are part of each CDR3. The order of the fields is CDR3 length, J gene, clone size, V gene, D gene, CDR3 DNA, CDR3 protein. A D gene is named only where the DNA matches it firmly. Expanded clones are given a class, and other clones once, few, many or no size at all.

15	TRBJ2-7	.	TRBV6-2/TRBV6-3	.	TGTGCCAGCAGCATTCCGTCTAGTGGAGGGTACGAGCAGTACTTC	CASSIPSSGGYEQYF
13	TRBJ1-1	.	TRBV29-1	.	TGCAGCGAGACGGGACGGGTGAATACTGAAGTTTTCTTT	CSETGRVNTEVFF
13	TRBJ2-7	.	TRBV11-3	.	TGTGCCAGCAGCTTAGTGGTATCTTACGAGCAGTATTTC	CASSLVVSYEQYF
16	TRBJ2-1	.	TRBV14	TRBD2	TGCACCAGCAGTGCCGTAGCGGGATGGGTAGACAATGAGCAGTTCTTC	CTSSAVAGWVDNEQFF
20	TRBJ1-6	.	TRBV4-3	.	TGCGCCAGCAGCCAGTATCTCCAAGGGCAGGGGTCGTGCTATAATTCACCCCTCCACTTT	CASSQYLQGQGSCYNSPLHF
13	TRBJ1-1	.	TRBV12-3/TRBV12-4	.	TGCGCCAGCGGGATTCGAATTAACACTGAAGCTTTCTTT	CASGIRINTEAFF
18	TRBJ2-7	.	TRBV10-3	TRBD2	TGTGCCACCAGGACTCCCCCCGGGACTAGCCTTACGTCTGGCGAGCAGTACTTC	CATRTPPGTSLTSGEQYF
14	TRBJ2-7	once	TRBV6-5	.	TGTGCCAGCAGTACTGGGGCAGGATGCTACGAGAAGTACTTC	CASSTGAGCYEKYF
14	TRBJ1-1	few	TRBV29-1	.	TGCAGCGTTCTTCGGATAGACAGCAATACTGAAGCTTTCTTT	CSVLRIDSNTEAFF
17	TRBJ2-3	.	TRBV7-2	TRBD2	TGTGCCAGCAGCATATCCGGGACTAGGCCCCGCACAGATACGCAGTATTTT	CASSISGTRPRTDTQYF
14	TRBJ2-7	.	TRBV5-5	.	TGTGCCAGCAAATTATCACCGAACGCCTACGAGCAGTACTTC	CASKLSPNAYEQYF
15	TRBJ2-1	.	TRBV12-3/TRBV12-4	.	TGTGTCAGCAGTCGTCGGTTGAGCTCCTATAATGAGCAGTTCTTC	CVSSRRLSSYNEQFF
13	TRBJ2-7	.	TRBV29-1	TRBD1	TGCACCGGGGCACAGGGGGACCCCTACGAGCACTACTTC	CTGAQGDPYEHYF
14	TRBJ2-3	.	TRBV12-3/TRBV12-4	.	TGTGCCAGCAAAGGGACTTTTAACACAGGTACGCATTATTTT	CASKGTFNTGTHYF
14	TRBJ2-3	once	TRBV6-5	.	TGTGCCAGCAGTTTAGCCGGAGCCACAGATACGCAGTATTTT	CASSLAGATDTQYF
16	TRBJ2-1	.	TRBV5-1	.	TGCGCCAGCAGTTTGCATGCGGGCGCGGTGGGAGCCGAGCAGTTCTTC	CASSLHAGAVGAEQFF
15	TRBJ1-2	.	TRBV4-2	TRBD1	TGTGCCAGCAGCCAATCCGTGACAGGGCCCTATGGTTACACCTTC	CASSQSVTGPYGYTF
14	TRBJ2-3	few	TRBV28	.	TGTACCAGCAGTTTTACGGGGGGCCGAGATACGCAGTATTTT	CTSSFTGGRDTQYF
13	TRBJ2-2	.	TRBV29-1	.	TGCAGCGTGGACACGGGAAACACTGGGGAGCCGTTTTTT	CSVDTGNTGEPFF
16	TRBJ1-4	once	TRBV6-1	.	TGTGCCAGGTGTGAAGCGGGGGTTGCAACTAATGAAAAACTGTTTTTT	CARCEAGVATNEKLFF
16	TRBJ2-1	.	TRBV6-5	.	TGTGCCAGCAGCCTCTGGACAGTGAACTTGATCAATGAGCAGTTCTTC	CASSLWTVNLINEQFF
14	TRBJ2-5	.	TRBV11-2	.	TGTGTCAGCAGCCTGACGAGTAACCAAGACACCCAGTACTTC	CVSSLTSNQDTQYF
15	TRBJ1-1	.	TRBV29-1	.	TGCAGCGTCGCCCAGGGGCAGGGCATGGGCACTGAAGCTTTCTTT	CSVAQGQGMGTEAFF
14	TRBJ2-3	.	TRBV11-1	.	TGTGTCAACAGCCCTAAGGGTCCGTATGATACGCAGTATTTT	CVNSPKGPYDTQYF
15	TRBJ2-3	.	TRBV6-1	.	TGTGCCAGCAGAGCACTGGGGGTGAACCAAGAGACCCAGTATTTT	CASRALGVNQETQYF
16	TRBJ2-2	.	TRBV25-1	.	TGTGCCAGCAGTGAAGAGGGAAGGGGAGGCACCGGGGAGCTGTTGTTT	CASSEEGRGGTGELLF
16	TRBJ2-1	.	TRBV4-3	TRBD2	TGCGCCAGCAACCAAGATAGCGGGCCAGCCTACAAAGAGCAGTTCTTC	CASNQDSGPAYKEQFF
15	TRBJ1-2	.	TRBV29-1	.	TGCTGCGTTGGGCAGGGCTGGGGCATGGCCTATGGCTACACATTC	CCVGQGWGMAYGYTF
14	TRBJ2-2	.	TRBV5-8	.	TGTGCCAGCAGCTCAGCCCTTAACACCGGGGGGCCGTTTTTT	CASSSALNTGGPFF
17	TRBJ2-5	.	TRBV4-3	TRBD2	TGCGCCAGCAGCCAAGCGACTAGCGGGAGTGCCCTGGAGACCCAGTACTTC	CASSQATSGSALETQYF
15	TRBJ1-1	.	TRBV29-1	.	TGCAGCGTTACCCCGGGATGGACAATGAACACTGAAGCTTTCTTT	CSVTPGWTMNTEAFF
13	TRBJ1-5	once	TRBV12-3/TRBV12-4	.	TGTGCCACCGCATGGGGGGGAAATCAGCACCAGCATTTT	CATAWGGNQHQHF
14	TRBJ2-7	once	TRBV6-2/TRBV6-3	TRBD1	TGTGCCAGCAGCCTCCAGGACAGGGCCCACGGGCAGTACTTT	CASSLQDRAHGQYF
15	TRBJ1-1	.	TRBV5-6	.	TGTACCAGCAGCTCCCTAGACCGGCGGAACACTGAAGCTTTCTTT	CTSSSLDRRNTEAFF